Below, one T cell receptor beta chain is given with its context. Assay used: immunoSEQ multiplex PCR; TCRdb lists only in-frame clones, some missing. Of roughly 650,000 clones listed, more than 95% are singletons. This specimen comes from a study of shared clonotypes between healthy human individuals. V shed 4 bases and J shed 2 bases, with 9 bases lying between them. There are 13 residues in the CDR3. Germline-derived CDR1 and CDR2 are GTSNPN and SVGIG (reference sequence). Sequencing was done on a sample of naive CD4+ T cells sorted from blood. Described subset: CD45RA+ positively selected. The chain uses TRBV30 and TRBJ2-1; a possible D gene is TRBD2 (5 bases). This TCR was recovered from a woman aged 25 to 39 in good health. The CDR3 loop reads CAWNPGTYNEQFF. Written as DNA, the CDR3 is TGTGCCTGGAACCCGGGGACCTACAATGAGCAGTTCTTC.